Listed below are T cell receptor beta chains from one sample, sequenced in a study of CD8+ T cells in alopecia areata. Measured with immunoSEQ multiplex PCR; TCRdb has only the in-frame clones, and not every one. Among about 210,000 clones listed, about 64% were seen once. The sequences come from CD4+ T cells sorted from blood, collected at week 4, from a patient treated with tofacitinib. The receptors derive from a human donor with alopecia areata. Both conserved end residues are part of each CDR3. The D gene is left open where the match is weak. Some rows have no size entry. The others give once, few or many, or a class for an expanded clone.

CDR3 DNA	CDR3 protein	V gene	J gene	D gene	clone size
TGTGCCATCAGTGACAGGGCCGGGGCCAACGTCCTGACTTTC	CAISDRAGANVLTF	TRBV10-3	TRBJ2-6	-	few
TGTGCCAGCAGTGTTCAAGTTCAGCCCCAGCATTTT	CASSVQVQPQHF	TRBV2	TRBJ1-5	-	-
TGCAGCGTTGAATCGGCCGGAACCCAGTTCTTC	CSVESAGTQFF	TRBV29-1	TRBJ2-1	-	-
TGCGCCAGCAGCTCCACTGGAGACAGGGAAGCTTTCTTT	CASSSTGDREAFF	TRBV5-1	TRBJ1-1	-	-
TGTGCCAGCACCACGGACAGGGTCGGCTATGAGCAGTTCTTC	CASTTDRVGYEQFF	TRBV5-4	TRBJ2-1	TRBD1	-
TGTGCCAGCTCACGGGCATTTTCGGGACCCAGCTCTGGCTACACCTTC	CASSRAFSGPSSGYTF	TRBV18	TRBJ1-2	-	-
TGCAGCGTTGAATCCGGGACTAGCCGCAATGAGCAGTTCTTC	CSVESGTSRNEQFF	TRBV29-1	TRBJ2-1	TRBD2	-
TGTGCCAGCAGTGAACTCGGGACCGCAAACACTGAAGCTTTCTTT	CASSELGTANTEAFF	TRBV25-1	TRBJ1-1	-	-
TGTGCCAGCAGCTTAGTCGACGGGGGGCTCGCCTACGAGCAGTACTTC	CASSLVDGGLAYEQYF	TRBV7-2	TRBJ2-7	-	-
TGCACCAGCAGCATGTTCGGGCAGTTCTTC	CTSSMFGQFF	TRBV1	TRBJ2-1	-	-
TGCAGTGCTTTGCGTGGGGTCTACACCTTC	CSALRGVYTF	TRBV20-1	TRBJ1-2	-	once
TGCGCCAGCAGCTTTAATTCTGAAGCTTTCTTT	CASSFNSEAFF	TRBV5-1	TRBJ1-1	-	few
TGTGCCAGCAGCCAAGGTGGCGGGGAGGGCACAGATACGCAGTATTTT	CASSQGGGEGTDTQYF	TRBV4-2	TRBJ2-3	-	-
TGTGCCAGCAGTTACTCCTATAGAAGTTACGAGCAGTACTTC	CASSYSYRSYEQYF	TRBV6-5	TRBJ2-7	-	-
TGTGCCAGCACCCCGGGGGGCCAAGCCTACGAGCAGTACTTC	CASTPGGQAYEQYF	TRBV7-2	TRBJ2-7	-	-
TGTGCCAGCAGTCCACAGGGAGGGGGCTTTGGCTACACCTTC	CASSPQGGGFGYTF	TRBV6-1	TRBJ1-2	TRBD1	-
TGTGCCAGCAGCTCTGGACAGGGAAGAGCGGGTGAAGCTTTCTTT	CASSSGQGRAGEAFF	TRBV7-9	TRBJ1-1	TRBD1	-
TGTGCTAGTGGTCGAAGGGGTAACCGAAATTCACCCCTCCACTTT	CASGRRGNRNSPLHF	TRBV12-5	TRBJ1-6	-	-
TGTGCTAGCAGCTTAGGGGCAGGCTTTAAAGAGACCCAGTACTTC	CASSLGAGFKETQYF	TRBV7-7	TRBJ2-5	-	few
TGTGCCTGGGGACAGGGGAGCAATCAGCCCCAGCATTTT	CAWGQGSNQPQHF	TRBV30	TRBJ1-5	TRBD1	-
TGTGCCAGCAGCTCTTACAGGCAAGGCTACACCTTC	CASSSYRQGYTF	TRBV7-2	TRBJ1-2	-	-
TGTGCCAGCAGCCTCCCCGGACAGATCTATAATTCACCCCTCCACTTT	CASSLPGQIYNSPLHF	TRBV11-2	TRBJ1-6	-	few
TGCGCCAGCAGCCAAGATGGACCGGGACCGGAGACCCAGTACTTC	CASSQDGPGPETQYF	TRBV4-3	TRBJ2-5	-	once
TGTGCCAGCAAATCCGGACTGGGAAGCAATCAGCCCCAGCATTTT	CASKSGLGSNQPQHF	TRBV27	TRBJ1-5	-	few
TGTGCCAGTAGTAACAGGGGGAACTCACCCCTCCACTTT	CASSNRGNSPLHF	TRBV19	TRBJ1-6	TRBD1	-
TGTGCCTGCGGGCAGGGGGCTTACACCGGGGAGCTGTTTTTT	CACGQGAYTGELFF	TRBV30	TRBJ2-2	TRBD1	-
TGTGCCAGCAGCTTAGGGGTGGGCAGCCAAAACATTCAGTACTTC	CASSLGVGSQNIQYF	TRBV7-2	TRBJ2-4	-	-
TGCGCCAGCAGTGATGGACTACTGGTGGCCACTGAAGCTTTCTTT	CASSDGLLVATEAFF	TRBV10-1	TRBJ1-1	-	-
TGTGCCAGCAGCTTAAGGGCAACAGACTCCTCCTACGAGCAGTACTTC	CASSLRATDSSYEQYF	TRBV11-2	TRBJ2-7	-	-
TGTGCCAGCAAGGTCTCCATTACTTCACCCCTCCACTTT	CASKVSITSPLHF	TRBV2	TRBJ1-6	-	-
TGTGCCAGCAGTTACTCCGGGACAACGGGGACCCAGTACTTC	CASSYSGTTGTQYF	TRBV6-6	TRBJ2-5	-	-
TGTGCCAGCTCACCACTGCTGACTAGCGGGGGAGAGACCCAGTACTTC	CASSPLLTSGGETQYF	TRBV18	TRBJ2-5	TRBD2	-
TGTGCCAGCTCACTACATGATCAAGAGACCCAGTACTTC	CASSLHDQETQYF	TRBV18	TRBJ2-5	-	few
TGTGCCAGCAGCCGGGGTGTAGGAGGTGGGCAGCCCCAGCATTTT	CASSRGVGGGQPQHF	TRBV6-5	TRBJ1-5	-	few
TGCGCCAGCAGCCAAGGAAGAGACACTGAAGCTTTCTTT	CASSQGRDTEAFF	TRBV5-1	TRBJ1-1	-	-
TGTGCCACCAGCAGAGATACAGGCAGGGCGAGCTCCTACGAGCAGTACTTC	CATSRDTGRASSYEQYF	TRBV15	TRBJ2-7	-	-
TGTGCCAGCAGCGTCGGAGGGACTAGCGGGGACCACGAGCAGTACTTC	CASSVGGTSGDHEQYF	TRBV9	TRBJ2-7	TRBD2	-
TGTGCCAGCACGAAGGGGGGAAGCTCCTACAATGAGCAGTTCTTC	CASTKGGSSYNEQFF	TRBV7-2	TRBJ2-1	-	few
TGTGCCTGGAGTCCTGGGACAGGGGGGTACAATGAGCAGTTCTTC	CAWSPGTGGYNEQFF	TRBV30	TRBJ2-1	TRBD1	few
TGTGCCTGGAGTCCCACCCACCTCCAGAAGCGAAATTCACCCCTCCACTTT	CAWSPTHLQKRNSPLHF	TRBV30	TRBJ1-6	-	-
-	CASSPVASGTEYF	TRBV18	TRBJ2-5	-	-
TGTGCCAGCAGTTTAACGATTGGAAACACCATATATTTT	CASSLTIGNTIYF	TRBV6-5	TRBJ1-3	-	-
TGTGCCAGCAGAGTACAGGGGGCCAATGAAAAACTGTTTTTT	CASRVQGANEKLFF	TRBV2	TRBJ1-4	TRBD1	-
TGCAGCGGGGGACGGGTTAACACTGAAGCTTTCTTT	CSGGRVNTEAFF	TRBV29-1	TRBJ1-1	-	-
TGTGCCAGCAGCCAAGGGACAGGTCCGTGGACCTTC	CASSQGTGPWTF	TRBV14	TRBJ1-2	TRBD1	-
TGCGCCAGCAGTCAATCGAGGGACAGGGGACTGGACTCACCCCTCCACTTT	CASSQSRDRGLDSPLHF	TRBV23-1	TRBJ1-6	TRBD1	-
TGCGCCAGCAGAGGGGACAGGGAGGGCTCTGGGGCCAACGTCCTGACTTTC	CASRGDREGSGANVLTF	TRBV23-1	TRBJ2-6	TRBD1	-
TGTGCCAGCAGTCCTGGACAGGGGATATCACCCCTCCACTTT	CASSPGQGISPLHF	TRBV27	TRBJ1-6	TRBD1	few
TGCGCCAGCAGCCCCCAGGGGATACACTATCGCCACGAGCAGTACTTC	CASSPQGIHYRHEQYF	TRBV5-1	TRBJ2-7	-	-
TGTGCCAGTAGTATGAGGGCAGGGGCCGACACTGAAGCTTTCTTT	CASSMRAGADTEAFF	TRBV19	TRBJ1-1	-	-
TGTGCCAGCAGCAAAGCAACTAGCACAGATACGCAGTATTTT	CASSKATSTDTQYF	TRBV21-1	TRBJ2-3	-	-
TGTGCCAGCAGTATGGAGCCCCGGGCTGGGGCCAACGTCCTGACTTTC	CASSMEPRAGANVLTF	TRBV2	TRBJ2-6	-	-
TGCAGCGTTGTATTGTGGGGGGAGGCTGAAGCTTTCTTT	CSVVLWGEAEAFF	TRBV29-1	TRBJ1-1	-	few
TGCAGTTCCGGGCGACCAGATACGCAGTATTTT	CSSGRPDTQYF	TRBV20-1	TRBJ2-3	-	-
TGTGCCAGCAGTGAAGATCTAGGGGGGCTCAATCAGCCCCAGCATTTT	CASSEDLGGLNQPQHF	TRBV2	TRBJ1-5	-	-
TGTGCCAGCAGCTTGTCTGGGGTCACTGAAGCTTTCTTT	CASSLSGVTEAFF	TRBV5-4	TRBJ1-1	-	-
TGTGCCAGCAGCGCATGGGCGATAGATACGCAGTATTTT	CASSAWAIDTQYF	TRBV7-2	TRBJ2-3	-	-
TGTGCCAGCAGCCCTACGACACTTCAAGAGACCCAGTACTTC	CASSPTTLQETQYF	TRBV11-3	TRBJ2-5	-	few
TGCGCCAGCAGCTTGTCTAGCGATTGGGAGCAGTTCTTC	CASSLSSDWEQFF	TRBV5-1	TRBJ2-1	-	few
TGTGCCAGCAGGAGACCAGGGGGAGCTGGCTACACCTTC	CASRRPGGAGYTF	TRBV25-1	TRBJ1-2	TRBD1	-